This T cell receptor beta chain was identified during a study of T-cell memory formation after mild COVID-19. Notes on the study in general: Prior to infection, memory already included some responding clones, suggesting cross-reactive memory joined. Most CD4+ clones that shrank were in CM and EM, while CD8+ ones turned up in EMRA.

With 6 bases removed from V and 5 bases from J, the gap between germline ends came to 26 bases. Germline V gene lookup returns CDR1 DFQATT and CDR2 SNEGSKA (reference sequence). The CDR3 runs to 17 residues. This clonotype appeared a few times. Its antigen is not identified. 5'RACE primed at constant segments yielded TCR alpha and TCR beta cDNA libraries bearing sample barcodes and UMIs. TCRdb reprocessed the 5' RACE reads with MiXCR, giving one entry per CDR3 protein. The sample carries around 300,000 distinct CDR3 sequences, roughly 21% recorded once. The V call is TRBV20-1, the J call TRBJ2-1, with D possibly being TRBD1 (5 bases). The TCR comes from a man younger than 35 who had mild COVID-19 (a few samples of this study predate the infection). Cell type and time point are not known. The sequencing sample was made of PBMCs or a T cell subset sorted from them (not recorded which). The DNA for the CDR3 is TGCAGTGCCCAGGAAACGTTTTCTCGGACATTGAACAATGAGCAGTTCTTC. Amino acids: CSAQETFSRTLNNEQFF.